This TCR beta chain was identified during a study of post-analysis software for immune sequencing data. In the study overall: Secondary progressive, relapsing-remitting and progressive-relapsing multiple sclerosis were among the included disease courses.

Whole-study findings and limits: Versus controls, multiple sclerosis patients showed significantly lower diversity (normalized Chao1). Controls had lower frequencies than patients of roughly five TRBV segments, which included TRBV5-6, TRBV5-1 and TRBV20-1. When the samples were clustered directly with F measure, those that had been prepared in the same batch showed strong co-clustering.

Researchers reported that TCR beta cDNA libraries carried unique molecular identifiers. Each CDR3 protein is one row after TCRdb ran MiXCR on the PCR reads. The sample contains roughly 580,000 distinct CDR3 sequences, roughly 40% of which appear only once. Note on this clonotype: The antigen is not known.

CDR3 length equals 15 residues. V shed 6 bases, J shed 13 bases, and the junction held 13 bases outside the gene matches. The sequence was obtained from a girl aged 10-17 years with multiple sclerosis. The gene calls are TRBV12-3 or TRBV12-4 and TRBJ2-1; TRBD2 matches at 12 bases. Sequenced sample: blood. The CDR3 sequence: CASSLLAGGVETQFF. CDR3 coding DNA: TGTGCCAGCAGCCTACTAGCGGGGGGTGTAGAGACCCAGTTCTTC.